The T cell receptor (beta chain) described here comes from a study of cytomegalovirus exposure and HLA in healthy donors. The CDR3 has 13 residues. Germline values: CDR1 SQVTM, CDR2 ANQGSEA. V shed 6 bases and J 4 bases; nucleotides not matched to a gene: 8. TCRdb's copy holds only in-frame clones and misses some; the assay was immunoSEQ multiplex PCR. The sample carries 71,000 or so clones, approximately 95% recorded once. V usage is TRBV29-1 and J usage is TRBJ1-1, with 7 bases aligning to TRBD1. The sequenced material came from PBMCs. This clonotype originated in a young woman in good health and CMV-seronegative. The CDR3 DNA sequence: TGCAGCGTCGCCACAGGGGTTGTCACTGAAGCTTTCTTT. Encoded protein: CSVATGVVTEAFF. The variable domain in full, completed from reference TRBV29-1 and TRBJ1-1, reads SAVISQKPSRDICQRGTSLTIQCQVDSQVTMMFWYRQQPGQSLTLIATANQGSEATYESGFVIDKFPISRPNLTFSTLTVSNMSPEDSSIYLCSVATGVVTEAFFGQGTRLTVV.